These 30 T cell receptor beta chains came from one sample sequenced in a study of blood T cell repertoires in COVID-19. The data were produced by immunoSEQ multiplex PCR, yet TCRdb's version contains in-frame clones alone and is incomplete. The data show about 170,000 clones, roughly four fifths seen once. The source material was peripheral blood. The receptor set was obtained from a man aged 35-49 years who had recovered from COVID-19.

This clone has a count of ten or more. V usage is TRBV19 and J usage is TRBJ2-5; 10 nucleotides line up with TRBD2. CDR3 size: 16 residues. Germline V lookup: CDR1 LNHDA, CDR2 SQIVND (reference sequence). Trimming removed 5 bases from V and 5 bases from J; junction bases left unmatched: 11. The CDR3 nucleotides are TGTGCCAGTAGTGGGGGGCTAGCGGGAGTGAGTGAGACCCAGTACTTC. Translating gives CASSGGLAGVSETQYF. The complete variable domain, with remaining parts taken from reference TRBV19 and TRBJ2-5, reads DGGITQSPKYLFRKEGQNVTLSCEQNLNHDAMYWYRQDPGQGLRLIYYSQIVNDFQKGDIAEGYSVSREKKESFPLTVTSAQKNPTAFYLCASSGGLAGVSETQYFGPGTRLLVL.

The chain employs TRBV6-2 or TRBV6-3 and TRBJ1-2, with D possibly matching TRBD1 (6 bases). Trimming removed 0 bases at V and 1 base at J, with 15 bases between. The CDR3 is made up of 17 amino acids. Looked up from germline, CDR1 is MNHEY and CDR2 is SVGEGT. CDR3 sequence reads: CASSYSTGHLNNYGYTF. CDR3 nucleotide sequence: TGTGCCAGCAGTTACTCCACGGGACATCTGAATAACTATGGCTACACCTTC.

This clone was seen only once. The chain is built from TRBV4-2 and TRBJ2-7; 8 bases match TRBD1. The germline V gene has CDR1 LGHNA and CDR2 YNFKEQ. The V and J ends lost 2 bases and 0 bases, in that order; junction bases with no gene match: 6. This CDR3 region has 16 residues. The CDR3 nucleotides are TGTGCCAGCAGCCAAAATACAGGGGGGAGCTCCTACGAGCAGTACTTC. Its protein product is CASSQNTGGSSYEQYF.

The table lists this clone with a count of one. The V gene is TRBV24-1, the J gene TRBJ1-6; perhaps TRBD1 as D (6 bases). Looked up from germline, CDR1 is KGHDR and CDR2 is SFDVKD. V shed 5 bases and J shed 10 bases, with 14 bases lying between them. The CDR3 has 14 amino acids. The CDR3 DNA is TGTGCCACCAGTGTCGGACAGTCGCGGTCACCCCTCCACTTT. It yields the protein CATSVGQSRSPLHF.

This rearrangement joins TRBV5-4 to TRBJ1-2; TRBD1 is a possible D gene (6 bases). V lost 3 bases, J lost 8 bases, and 17 bases lay in between. Germline V gene lookup returns CDR1 SGHNT and CDR2 YYREEE (reference sequence). This CDR3 is 14 amino acids long. The CDR3 sequence: CASSWGQGQSGYTF. CDR3 coding DNA: TGTGCCAGCAGCTGGGGACAAGGACAGTCGGGCTACACCTTC. Filled out from reference TRBV5-4 and TRBJ1-2, the complete variable domain reads ETGVTQSPTHLIKTRGQQVTLRCSSQSGHNTVSWYQQALGQGPQFIFQYYREEENGRGNFPPRFSGLQFPNYSSELNVNALELDDSALYLCASSWGQGQSGYTFGSGTRLTVV.

The V gene is TRBV6-5, the J gene TRBJ2-7, with D possibly matching TRBD1 (5 bases). This CDR3 contains 15 residues. Trimming left V 5 bases short and J 0 bases short, with 14 bases between. Germline CDR1 and CDR2: MNHEY and SVGAGI. The CDR3 protein is CASSPDSTLSYEQYF. CDR3 sequence (DNA): TGTGCCAGCAGTCCCGACAGCACCCTCTCCTACGAGCAGTACTTC.

V is TRBV12-2 and J is TRBJ2-7; the table's D call, TRBD1, was not checked against the DNA. TRBV12-2 is marked as a pseudogene. CDR3 length: 16 amino acids. CDR3 residues: CASRLAAGQGVYEQYF. The CDR3 bases are TGTGCAAGTCGCTTAGCGGCGGGACAGGGAGTATACGAGCAGTACTTC.

With regard to this clone: Additional DNA sequences in this sample encode the identical CDR3. This chain joins TRBV30 and TRBJ2-7; D possibly corresponds to TRBD1 (6 bases). This CDR3 comprises 11 residues. The V end lost 2 bases, the J end lost 5 bases, and 7 bases lay between the germline ends. CDR1 is GTSNPN, CDR2 SVGIG, per germline (reference sequence). The CDR3, as DNA: TGTGCCTGGAGTTACAGGGACGAGCAGTACTTC. It translates to CAWSYRDEQYF. Drawing the rest from reference TRBV30 and TRBJ2-7, the complete variable domain is SQTIHQWPATLVQPVGSPLSLECTVEGTSNPNLYWYRQAAGRGLQLLFYSVGIGQISSEVPQNLSASRPQDRQFILSSKKLLLSDSGFYLCAWSYRDEQYFGPGTRLTVT.

The sample holds one count of this clone. The chain employs TRBV11-2 and TRBJ1-2; D uncertain. The germline V gene encodes CDR1 SGHAT and CDR2 FQNNGV. V lost 5 bases and J lost 4, with 8 bases in between. This CDR3 has 12 amino acids. The CDR3 DNA reads as TGTGCCAGCAGCGCCCACACCTATGGCTACACCTTC. Protein: CASSAHTYGYTF.

This rearrangement joins TRBV7-2 to TRBJ2-3, with 7 bases that match TRBD1. Germline lookup yields CDR1 SGHTA and CDR2 FQGNSA. The junction had 9 bases not matched to a gene; V was cut back by 1 base and J by 5 bases. The CDR3 sequence is 16 residues long. The CDR3 nucleotides read TGTGCCAGCAGCTTAGATACAGGGGATGGTCAAGATACGCAGTATTTT. It translates to CASSLDTGDGQDTQYF.

J is TRBJ2-7 and V is TRBV11-1, with D maybe TRBD1 (5 bases). From germline, CDR1 is SGHAT and CDR2 FQDESV (reference sequence). V was trimmed by 1 base and J by 4 bases, leaving 8 bases between them. The length of the CDR3 is 13 residues. As DNA, the CDR3 is TGTGCCAGCAGCTTAGGACAGATTTACGAGCAGTACTTC. Protein product: CASSLGQIYEQYF.

This chain links TRBV4-1 with TRBJ1-2; 7 bases fit TRBD1. This CDR3 region has 15 residues. Germline lookup yields CDR1 MGHRA and CDR2 YSYEKL. The J segment lost 8 bases and the V segment lost 3 bases, leaving 12 bases of the junction unmatched. The CDR3 sequence is CASSQGHTGVGGYTF. CDR3 DNA: TGCGCCAGCAGCCAGGGGCACACAGGGGTGGGCGGCTACACCTTC.

This chain links TRBV5-6 with TRBJ2-1; D uncertain. CDR1 is SGHDT and CDR2 is YYEEEE in the germline V gene. Trimming removed 0 bases at V and 10 bases at J, with 8 bases between. The CDR3 loop spans 12 amino acids. The DNA for the CDR3 is TGTGCCAGCAGCTTGGGGGCTGGAGAGCAGTTCTTC. This sequence encodes CASSLGAGEQFF.

This chain links TRBV7-8 with TRBJ1-2, with 7 bases identical to TRBD1. Per germline, CDR1 SGHVS and CDR2 FQNEAQ. This CDR3 has 14 residues. V was pared by 5 bases and J by 3 bases, with 6 bases of the junction left unmatched. The CDR3 sequence: CASSPQGKDYGYTF. Written as DNA, the CDR3 is TGTGCCAGCAGCCCACAGGGGAAAGACTATGGCTACACCTTC.

The V call is TRBV24-1, the J call TRBJ2-1, with D unresolved. Germline V lookup: CDR1 KGHDR, CDR2 SFDVKD. This CDR3 region has 13 residues. V was clipped by 6 bases and J by 6 bases, with 11 bases between them. Here the CDR3 reads CATSSFFSNEQFF. CDR3 sequence (DNA): TGTGCCACCAGTTCCTTTTTTAGCAATGAGCAGTTCTTC.

V is TRBV12-3 or TRBV12-4 and J is TRBJ2-1; D is perhaps TRBD1 (5 bases). Trimming shortened V by 1 base and J by 8 bases, and 9 bases separated the two germline ends. This CDR3 comprises 13 residues. The CDR3, as DNA: TGTGCCAGCAGTTTAGTAGGGGCAGATGAGCAGTTCTTC. The encoded protein is CASSLVGADEQFF.

V is TRBV5-1 and J is TRBJ1-4, with a weak D call TRBD1 (6 bases). The CDR3 runs 16 residues. Germline V lookup: CDR1 SGHRS, CDR2 YFSETQ. Trimming pared 0 bases from V and 5 bases from J, leaving 14 bases between. In DNA form, the CDR3 reads TGCGCCAGCAGCTTGGAACCAGGGGCAGAGAATGAAAAACTGTTTTTT. It is translated as CASSLEPGAENEKLFF.

The chain joins TRBV6-2 or TRBV6-3 to TRBJ2-7; 12 bases match TRBD2. V lost 5 bases and J lost 3; bases outside the gene matches: 5. The length of the CDR3 is 15 residues. Germline loops: CDR1 MNHEY, CDR2 SVGEGT. CDR3 residues: CASSRRLAGDYEQYF. The CDR3 region has the DNA TGTGCCAGCAGTCGGAGACTAGCGGGAGACTACGAGCAGTACTTC.

This chain uses TRBV6-5 with TRBJ1-2, with 10 bases aligning to TRBD1. Germline trimming cut 7 bases from V and 7 bases from J; bases unmatched to any gene: 3. This CDR3 is 12 amino acids long. Looked up from germline, CDR1 is MNHEY and CDR2 is SVGAGI. The CDR3 sequence is CASTTGGSGYTF. The CDR3 nucleotides are TGTGCCAGCACGACAGGGGGCTCTGGCTACACCTTC.

The CDR3 is CASSGLFNEQFF. The CDR3 nucleotides read TGTGCCAGCAGCGGGCTGTTCAATGAGCAGTTCTTC. The chain is built from TRBV9 and TRBJ2-1; D is unresolved. This CDR3 is 12 amino acids long. Germline V gene sequence: CDR1 SGDLS, CDR2 YYNGEE. V was pared by 3 bases and J by 6 bases, with 7 bases between.

The J gene is TRBJ2-7, the V gene TRBV5-1; 8 positions agree with TRBD1. Germline assignment: CDR1 SGHRS and CDR2 YFSETQ. CDR3 size: 15 residues. Germline trimming cut 2 bases from V and 2 bases from J; bases unmatched to any gene: 6. CDR3 bases: TGCGCCAGCAGCTTAGAGGCGACAGGGGCCTACGAGCAGTACTTC. This sequence encodes CASSLEATGAYEQYF. The variable domain in full, with the rest retrieved from reference TRBV5-1 and TRBJ2-7, is KAGVTQTPRYLIKTRGQQVTLSCSPISGHRSVSWYQQTPGQGLQFLFEYFSETQRNKGNFPGRFSGRQFSNSRSEMNVSTLELGDSALYLCASSLEATGAYEQYFGPGTRLTVT.

The chain joins TRBV30 to TRBJ2-2, with D tentatively TRBD1 (5 bases). CDR1 and CDR2 (germline): GTSNPN, SVGIG (reference sequence). The CDR3 is made up of 14 amino acids. V shed 3 bases and J shed 3 bases, with 11 bases lying between them. The CDR3 nucleotides are TGTGCCTGGAGAGGTACAGGAGACACCGGGGAGCTGTTTTTT. Translation gives CAWRGTGDTGELFF.

This chain joins TRBV5-1 and TRBJ1-2; 9 nucleotides match TRBD1. J lost 5 bases, V lost 0 bases, and 5 bases had no gene match. This CDR3 is built from 15 residues. From germline, CDR1 is SGHRS and CDR2 YFSETQ. CDR3 amino acids: CASSLAGTGRYGYTF. DNA of the CDR3: TGCGCCAGCAGCTTGGCCGGGACAGGGCGGTATGGCTACACCTTC.

This chain uses TRBV5-4 with TRBJ2-3; 15 bases match TRBD2. This CDR3 is built from 16 residues. V was clipped by 4 bases and J by 4 bases; unmatched bases: 4. Germline V gene sequence: CDR1 SGHNT, CDR2 YYREEE (reference sequence). For the CDR3, the DNA is TGTGCCAGCAGCCCGGGACTAGCGGGAGGCGCAGATACGCAGTATTTT. It encodes CASSPGLAGGADTQYF.

The gene calls are TRBV2 and TRBJ2-7; D gene unclear. Germline CDR1 reads SNHLY; CDR2 reads FYNNEI. The V and J ends lost 1 base and 1 base respectively, with 8 bases between them. The CDR3 totals 14 residues. The CDR3, as DNA: TGTGCCAGCAGTGAAGTAGCATCTTCCTACGAGCAGTACTTC. It translates to CASSEVASSYEQYF. Variable domain in full (rest from reference TRBV2 and TRBJ2-7): EPEVTQTPSHQVTQMGQEVILRCVPISNHLYFYWYRQILGQKVEFLVSFYNNEISEKSEIFDDQFSVERPDGSNFTLKIRSTKLEDSAMYFCASSEVASSYEQYFGPGTRLTVT.

The gene calls are TRBV13 and TRBJ2-1; D remains ambiguous. Per the germline V gene, CDR1 is PRHDT and CDR2 is FYEKMQ (reference sequence). This CDR3 comprises 15 residues. Trimming shortened V by 1 base and J by 0 bases, and 7 bases separated the two germline ends. The CDR3 loop reads CASSLERSSYNEQFF. The CDR3 DNA reads TGTGCCAGCAGCTTAGAGAGGAGCTCCTACAATGAGCAGTTCTTC.

This clone has just one count. The CDR3, as DNA: TGTGCCAGCAGCCCCACAGGGCGGGGGGGTTGGAAGACCCAGTACTTC. As protein: CASSPTGRGGWKTQYF. The V gene is TRBV28, the J gene TRBJ2-5; TRBD2 matches at 9 bases. Per the germline V gene, CDR1 is MDHEN and CDR2 is SYDVKM. This CDR3 contains 16 residues. V trimming: 6 bases; J trimming: 6 bases; junction bases outside the gene matches: 14.

This clone was observed once. The rearrangement links TRBV5-1 to TRBJ2-2, with no clear D. Germline V lookup: CDR1 SGHRS, CDR2 YFSETQ. The V gene lost 0 bases and the J gene lost 0 bases, with 9 bases spanning the gap. The CDR3 is 16 residues long. This CDR3 reads CASSLAKRSNTGELFF. The CDR3 DNA follows: TGCGCCAGCAGCTTGGCCAAGCGTTCGAACACCGGGGAGCTGTTTTTT.

This sequence joins TRBV2 and TRBJ2-3, with a weak D call TRBD1 (6 bases). This CDR3 has 10 residues. Germline CDR1 and CDR2: SNHLY and FYNNEI. Here the CDR3 reads CAAGVDTQYF. CDR3 nucleotides: TGTGCTGCAGGGGTAGATACGCAGTATTTT.

The V gene is TRBV6-5, the J gene TRBJ1-2; tentatively, D is TRBD1 (6 bases). Looked up from germline, CDR1 is MNHEY and CDR2 is SVGAGI. CDR3 length: 13 amino acids. Deletions cut 6 bases from V and 2 bases from J, with 10 bases between. The CDR3 DNA is TGTGCCAGCAGGTCCAGGGGCAACTATGGCTACACCTTC. Residues: CASRSRGNYGYTF.